The TCR beta chain under discussion was sequenced for a study of human T cells and chemical hapten exposure. Each CDR3 protein gets one entry after TCRdb re-called the RACE reads with MiXCR. The table has about 54,000 distinct CDR3 sequences, around 9.4% seen once. Time point: patch test 2, 6 weeks after DPC sensitization. Treatment indicated: therapeutic diphenylcyclopropenone sensitization with weekly scalp DPC. Patch tests were applied only after blood draws. This clonotype was observed at least ten times. The TCR comes from a woman aged 45-65 years with alopecia areata. Some clones in this sample may be carry-over from other donors' samples. Sequencing used whole blood, obtained in connection with sensitization to the hapten diphenylcyclopropenone (DPC).

The CDR3 DNA is TGCGCCAGCAGCCACAAGATCCGAGAGGGAATACAGGGCTACACCTTC. Amino acids: CASSHKIREGIQGYTF. The rearrangement links TRBV4-1 to TRBJ1-2; D is unclear. V shed 3 bases and J shed 8 bases, with 22 bases lying between them. The CDR3 has 16 amino acids. CDR1 and CDR2 from the germline V gene are MGHRA and YSYEKL.